The clone carrying this TCR beta chain was seen a handful of times. What it binds is unknown. The sample belongs to a study of identical twins. General study results and limits: Out-of-frame alpha sequences shared by twins showed excess low generation probability. Possibly, invariant MAIT and iNKT cells partly confounded zero-insertion analyses. Cord blood beta clonotypes present at high abundance carried fewer insertions; no such pattern appeared in memory repertoires.

Unique molecular identifiers were in the cDNA, with template-switch universal primer binding. TCRdb reprocessed the 5' RACE reads with MiXCR, giving one entry per CDR3 protein. Of hundreds of thousands of distinct CDR3 sequences detected, roughly an eighth appear once; the ten largest clones hold about 1.5%. The CDR3 sequence is 13 residues long. The junction had 8 bases not matched to a gene; V was cut back by 7 bases and J by 9 bases. The germline CDR1 and CDR2 sequences are SQVTM and ANQGSEA. This same sample was also part of a study on yellow fever vaccine responses in identical twins.

Sequencing input: PBMCs. This sequence was found in a woman between 18 and 29 years old in good health. The chain combines TRBV29-1 with TRBJ2-1, with TRBD2 matching 11 bases. For the CDR3, the DNA is TGCAGCGGCGGTAGCGGGAGGGCGAGTGAGCAGTTCTTC. Translating gives CSGGSGRASEQFF.